The source of this T cell receptor beta chain is a study of CD8 T cells in ankylosing spondylitis. Regarding the study as a whole: What appeared characteristic of ankylosing spondylitis blood was a TCR beta motif of eight highly homologous variants. Reports of some motif variants in reactive arthritis synovial fluid and blood predate this one. Peripheral blood samples showed relatively rare disease-linked clones, and these clones were CD8+.

One entry per CDR3 protein results from TCRdb running MiXCR on the 5' RACE reads. The table includes 450,000 or so distinct CDR3 sequences, roughly 26% detected once. As to this clonotype: Its antigen remains unknown.

The clonotype originates from a male donor with ankylosing spondylitis. The sequencing sample was made of blood, either unsorted or a sorted T cell fraction (not recorded which).

CDR3 sequence: CASSGSEIGTQYF. The CDR3 DNA is TGTGCCAGTAGTGGAAGCGAGATCGGGACCCAGTACTTC. The rearrangement joins TRBV19 to TRBJ2-5; the D is unclear. V was clipped by 5 bases and J by 7 bases, with 14 bases between them. The CDR3 has 13 residues. The germline gives CDR1 LNHDA, CDR2 SQIVND (reference sequence). The full variable domain, its missing parts supplied by reference TRBV19 and TRBJ2-5, is DGGITQSPKYLFRKEGQNVTLSCEQNLNHDAMYWYRQDPGQGLRLIYYSQIVNDFQKGDIAEGYSVSREKKESFPLTVTSAQKNPTAFYLCASSGSEIGTQYFGPGTRLLVL.